This note documents a single T cell receptor (beta chain) sequence. Its antigen remains unidentified. Base qualities are not at hand, and no much larger clone is one base apart. What this sample's treatment or condition label stands for: roughly 20 received Ad26.COV2.S at low or high dose, single or two shots; 5 received placebo; per-sample allocation not given. Repertoires of vaccine and placebo recipients were sequenced from samples taken on day 63 after the first injection. Cohort 1b enrolled some 25 adults aged 18-55 years at a single site in Boston, USA, between 29 July and 7 August 2020. Ad26.COV2.S consisted of a replication-incompetent adenovirus type 26 vector by which a prefusion-stabilized SARS-CoV-2 spike protein from the original Wuhan strain was expressed. The immunoSEQ Assay was used to sequence TCRbeta CDR3 regions. After extraction, genomic DNA underwent amplification by bias-controlled multiplex PCR, followed by high-throughput sequencing. Per the source publication's procedure: Collapsing and filtering of sequences were performed to quantify the absolute abundance of each unique TCRbeta CDR3 region. T cell fraction was estimated by normalizing TCRbeta template counts to usable DNA, which was measured by amplifying reference genes present in all nucleated cells. Repertoire TCRs were annotated as SARS-CoV-2-specific by exact matching of V gene, CDR3 amino acid sequence and J gene to a known reactive TCR set. The reference SARS-CoV-2 TCR set was derived from MIRA and filtered for enrichment in COVID-19-positive ImmuneCODE repertoires, a step that removed public or cross-reactive TCRs. Drawing on the MIRA antigens, annotated TCRs were analysed further at the level of specific ORF or position within ORF. Breadth was defined as annotated unique rearrangements over total unique productive rearrangements; depth was the summed frequency of those rearrangements. TCR breadth was compared between groups using two-sided Wilcoxon rank-sum tests. Imported from immuneACCESS, the table was reduced by TCRdb to in-frame sequences with V and J called. These copies leave out some clones; in studies compared against another copy, an unresolved V gene accounts for under half, and the cause of the remainder is not known. V and J calls and clone size come straight from that table; D and trimming were deduced from the DNA. This sample comprises 300,000 to 500,000 clones, 70% to 90% of them detected only once. The ten largest account for under 4% of the sample.

The data originate from a study of Ad26.COV2.S vaccination and SARS-CoV-2 variants (dated by TCRdb to 2020 to 2022). Notes on the research overall: Donors in the vaccine arm were drawn from COV1001, a phase I-IIa trial of Ad26.COV2.S in healthy adults that was multicentre, randomized, double-blind and placebo-controlled. Dosing of Ad26.COV2.S was intramuscular, at either 5x10^10 or 1x10^11 viral particles, delivered as one shot or as two shots spaced 56 days apart. The TCR-sequenced set comprised about 32 samples: roughly 19 Ad26.COV2.S vaccine recipients, 5 placebo recipients and 8 SARS-CoV-2 convalescent individuals. Investigators did not know the trial group allocation while performing experiments and assessing outcomes. Trial participants were randomized into five groups of five: low-dose or high-dose Ad26.COV2.S given once or twice, or placebo on both occasions. Sequencing of the TCRbeta repertoire served to evaluate the specificity and breadth of SARS-CoV-2-reactive T cell receptors following Ad26.COV2.S vaccination.

Cut back by 2 bases and 0 bases, the V and J ends lie 11 bases apart. The germline V gene yields ENHRY for CDR1 and SYGVKD for CDR2. The cysteine opens and the phenylalanine closes a CDR3 of 16 amino acids. The CDR3 DNA has 48 bases and is translated from base 1. Results the study describes overall, beyond this receptor: Non-spike TCR breadth was comparable between vaccine and placebo recipients, consistent with the vaccine containing only spike. After vaccination, substantial breadth of spike-specific CD8+ and CD4+ T cell responses was reported. The authors noted that the TCR breadth and depth analyses may have underestimated total T cell responses. Higher spike-specific TCR breadth was observed in Ad26.COV2.S recipients than in placebo recipients (P = 0.0014). The study was not powered to compare responses between vaccine doses or regimens.

The sample in question was peripheral blood, obtained in a trial of Ad26.COV2.S vaccine versus placebo. Rearrangement joined TRBV10-3 to TRBJ1-3; TRBD1 is a possible D gene, resting on 6 matching bases. The receptor's source is a person aged 18-65 years who received the Ad26.COV2.S COVID-19 vaccine or a placebo. CDR3 loop: CAISEVQGSSGNTIYF. The sequenced DNA: TGTGCCATCAGTGAGGTCCAGGGGAGCTCTGGAAACACCATATATTTT.